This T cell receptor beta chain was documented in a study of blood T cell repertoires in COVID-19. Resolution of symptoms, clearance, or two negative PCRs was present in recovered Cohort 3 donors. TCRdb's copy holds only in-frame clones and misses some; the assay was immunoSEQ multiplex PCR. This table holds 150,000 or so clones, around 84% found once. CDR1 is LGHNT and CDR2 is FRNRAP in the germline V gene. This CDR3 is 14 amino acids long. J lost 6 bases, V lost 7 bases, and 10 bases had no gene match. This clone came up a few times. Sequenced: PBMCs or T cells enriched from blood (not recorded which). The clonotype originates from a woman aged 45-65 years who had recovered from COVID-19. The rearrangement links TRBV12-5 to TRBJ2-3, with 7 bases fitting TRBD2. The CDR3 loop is CASALGGSGDTQYF. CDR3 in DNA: TGTGCTAGTGCCCTCGGGGGTAGCGGGGATACGCAGTATTTT.